Shown below are 29 T cell receptor beta chains from a single sample sequenced in a study of monozygotic twins with inflammatory bowel disease (dated by TCRdb to about 2019). The method behind the library was 5' RACE. The sequencing machine was an Illumina HiSeq 2500. Following TCRdb reprocessing, every CDR3 protein sequence forms one entry, and DNA is not provided. The table kept for this sample lists some 170,000 distinct CDR3 sequences. The ten largest clones take up 2.5% to 3% of the sample. What was sequenced was blood. The receptors derive from a human donor with ulcerative colitis or Crohn's disease, or a healthy co-twin of an affected twin (not recorded which).

The chain recombines TRBV12-3 or TRBV12-4 with TRBJ2-7; without DNA, the TCRdb call of TRBD1 cannot be checked. The CDR3 spans 13 residues. The CDR3: CASSGGRGYEQYF.

The chain is built from TRBV9 and TRBJ1-1; checking the TCRdb D call of TRBD1 is not possible without DNA. The CDR3 has 17 residues. Germline CDR1 reads SGDLS; CDR2 reads YYNGEE. CDR3 protein: CASSVAEGTGSGTEAFF.

V usage is TRBV6-1 and J usage is TRBJ1-4. Germline values: CDR1 MNHNS, CDR2 SASEGT. There are 15 residues in the CDR3. CDR3 in amino acids: CASSRPSDPNEKLFF.

This rearrangement joins TRBV10-3 to TRBJ2-7; TCRdb outputs TRBD2, but without DNA this stays unchecked. Germline values: CDR1 ENHRY, CDR2 SYGVKD. The CDR3 is 13 residues long. The CDR3 is CAIRTSGSNEQYF.

CDR3 sequence: CASSEGARGKAFF. The chain uses TRBV25-1 and TRBJ1-1; no DNA is available, so the TRBD1 call from TCRdb remains unchecked. The CDR3 has 13 residues. Looked up from germline, CDR1 is MGHDK and CDR2 is SYGVNS.

The CDR3 loop is CASSAGTGEVYGYTF. The chain recombines TRBV5-5 with TRBJ1-2; TCRdb names TRBD1, which stays unverified in the absence of DNA. CDR3 length: 15 residues. CDR1 is SGHKS, CDR2 YYEKEE, per germline (reference sequence).

V gene TRBV4-1 combines with J gene TRBJ2-7; TCRdb gives TRBD1 as the D gene, but with no DNA this cannot be confirmed. Germline lookup yields CDR1 MGHRA and CDR2 YSYEKL. The CDR3 runs to 14 residues. The CDR3 spells CASSPSTAAYEQYF.

The rearrangement links TRBV7-7 to TRBJ1-5. Per the germline V gene, CDR1 is SSHAT and CDR2 is FNYEAQ (reference sequence). The CDR3 runs 13 residues. Here the CDR3 reads CASSLDQFQPQHF.

Here the CDR3 reads CASIYGDTQYF. V is TRBV5-4 and J is TRBJ2-3. The CDR3 totals 11 residues. The V gene's germline CDR1 is SGHNT and CDR2 YYREEE (reference sequence).

The chain recombines TRBV20-1 with TRBJ2-5. CDR3 length: 12 residues. Germline-derived CDR1 and CDR2 are DFQATT and SNEGSKA (reference sequence). Here the CDR3 reads CSAPASQETQYF.

The rearrangement links TRBV27 to TRBJ1-6. The length of the CDR3 is 16 residues. Germline V lookup: CDR1 MNHEY, CDR2 SMNVEV (reference sequence). CDR3 in amino acids: CASSLSWAINNSPLHF.

J is TRBJ2-7 and V is TRBV11-2; there is no DNA to check the TCRdb D call of TRBD1. CDR1 is SGHAT, CDR2 FQNNGV, per germline. The CDR3 has 18 residues. Here the CDR3 reads CASSSLTLRQGVPYEQYF.

The rearrangement joins TRBV12-3 or TRBV12-4 to TRBJ2-1; TCRdb selects TRBD2, and the lack of DNA leaves this call unchecked. The CDR3 is made up of 14 amino acids. The CDR3 region is CASSLVNGAGEQFF.

This chain links TRBV5-8 with TRBJ1-1. CDR3 size: 13 residues. Germline V gene data show CDR1 as SGHTS and CDR2 as YDEGEE. This CDR3 reads CASSFYMNTEAFF. The full variable domain, with the rest looked up from reference TRBV5-8 and TRBJ1-1, is EAGVTQSPTHLIKTRGQQATLRCSPISGHTSVYWYQQALGLGLQFLLWYDEGEERNRGNFPPRFSGRQFPNYSSELNVNALELEDSALYLCASSFYMNTEAFFGQGTRLTVV.

This chain links TRBV27 with TRBJ2-7; there is no DNA to check the TCRdb D call of TRBD1. Germline lookup yields CDR1 MNHEY and CDR2 SMNVEV (reference sequence). The CDR3 runs to 14 residues. CDR3 sequence: CASSPWDRVDEQYF.

The rearrangement joins TRBV28 to TRBJ2-2; TCRdb indicates TRBD1, and absent DNA this call remains unverified. The CDR3 totals 14 residues. Germline V lookup: CDR1 MDHEN, CDR2 SYDVKM. CDR3 sequence: CASRHGTFTGELFF.

This chain links TRBV30 with TRBJ1-5; the D call from TCRdb, TRBD1, cannot be confirmed without DNA. This CDR3 has 15 amino acids. CDR1 is GTSNPN and CDR2 is SVGIG in the germline V gene (reference sequence). The CDR3 sequence: CAWSVGDRVNQPQHF. Using reference TRBV30 and TRBJ1-5 for the parts outside the CDR3, the full variable domain is SQTIHQWPATLVQPVGSPLSLECTVEGTSNPNLYWYRQAAGRGLQLLFYSVGIGQISSEVPQNLSASRPQDRQFILSSKKLLLSDSGFYLCAWSVGDRVNQPQHFGDGTRLSIL.

This chain connects TRBV29-1 to TRBJ2-1; TCRdb designates TRBD2, a call that cannot be tested without DNA. Germline V CDR1 and CDR2: SQVTM, ANQGSEA. The CDR3 covers 16 residues. The chain's CDR3 is CSVAGTSGSTYNEQFF.

The chain joins TRBV10-1 to TRBJ1-1; absent DNA, TCRdb's TRBD1 call cannot be checked. CDR3 length: 16 residues. Per the germline V gene, CDR1 is WNHNN and CDR2 is SYGVQD (reference sequence). CDR3: CASSEGTGLMNTEAFF.

This chain connects TRBV14 to TRBJ2-2. Germline V gives CDR1 SGHDN, CDR2 FVKESK. This CDR3 is built from 13 residues. The CDR3 loop is CASSQVSTGELFF.

The rearrangement links TRBV12-3 or TRBV12-4 to TRBJ2-7. The CDR3 totals 13 residues. CDR3 sequence reads: CASSLIGSDEQYF.

The genes are TRBV12-3 or TRBV12-4 and TRBJ1-1; no DNA is available, so the TRBD1 call from TCRdb remains unchecked. There are 15 residues in the CDR3. The CDR3: CASSRTGGANTEAFF.

The J gene is TRBJ1-4, the V gene TRBV27. The germline V gene encodes CDR1 MNHEY and CDR2 SMNVEV (reference sequence). This CDR3 is 15 amino acids long. CDR3 region: CASSFSRTENEKLFF.

The chain links TRBV5-1 to TRBJ2-2; no DNA is available, so the TRBD1 call from TCRdb remains unchecked. The length of the CDR3 is 20 residues. CDR1 is SGHRS, CDR2 YFSETQ, per germline. The CDR3 reads CASSDSSYDGTGVLTGELFF.

This chain links TRBV11-2 with TRBJ2-7; lacking DNA, the TRBD1 call made by TCRdb goes unchecked. This CDR3 has 13 amino acids. Germline loops: CDR1 SGHAT, CDR2 FQNNGV. The CDR3 spells CASRRTGRDEQYF.

This rearrangement joins TRBV7-9 to TRBJ2-1; TCRdb picks TRBD1, but there is no DNA to check that call. Germline V gives CDR1 SEHNR, CDR2 FQNEAQ (reference sequence). The CDR3 covers 17 residues. The CDR3 loop is CASSFQNQGGIHNEQFF.

The gene calls are TRBV7-6 and TRBJ2-1; TCRdb gives TRBD2 as the D gene, but with no DNA this cannot be confirmed. Germline V gene sequence: CDR1 SGHVS, CDR2 FNYEAQ. This CDR3 comprises 14 residues. The CDR3: CASSTTSGSREQFF.

This chain links TRBV19 with TRBJ2-1; TCRdb picks TRBD2, but there is no DNA to check that call. The CDR3 is 16 residues long. Per the germline V gene, CDR1 is LNHDA and CDR2 is SQIVND (reference sequence). CDR3 residues: CASTKAEGSSYNEQFF.

The V and J genes are TRBV7-2 and TRBJ2-2; TCRdb selects TRBD2, and the lack of DNA leaves this call unchecked. The germline CDR1 and CDR2 sequences are SGHTA and FQGNSA. This CDR3 has 16 amino acids. The CDR3 protein is CASSSLAGGNTGELFF.